This TCR beta chain was observed in a study of T cell repertoires in cytomegalovirus infection. Study information: Public TCR beta signatures were indicative of both CMV infection and a matching HLA type.

CDR1 and CDR2 (germline): MGHRA, YSYEKL. The CDR3 covers 13 residues. The V end was cut by 0 bases, the J end by 4 bases, with 7 bases between. In regard to this clonotype: Antigen: not known.

TCRdb re-derived calls from the reads in MiXCR, one entry per CDR3 protein. The repertoire holds some 440,000 distinct CDR3 sequences, with about 33% as singletons. The study, taken as a whole, reports: CMV-specific TCR beta clonotypes restricted by HLA-C dominated the ex vivo response. CMV carriers with the relevant HLA were identified by cumulative public TCR beta family frequency.

The material sequenced was PBMCs. The clonotype comes from a human donor in good health (CMV status not recorded). Some clones in this sample may be carry-over from other donors' samples. V usage is TRBV4-1 and J usage is TRBJ2-7; perhaps TRBD2 as D (5 bases). The DNA for the CDR3 is TGCGCCAGCAGCCAAGAGAGGGTATACGAGCAGTACTTC. Translating it yields CASSQERVYEQYF.